The 31 T cell receptor beta chains below all came from one sample that was sequenced in a study of human T cells and chemical hapten exposure. In TCRdb, the RACE reads were re-called with MiXCR into one record per CDR3 protein. The sample has under 450,000 distinct CDR3 sequences; over 6% are singletons. Time point in this sample: patch test 2, 6 weeks after DPC sensitization. Noted treatment: therapeutic diphenylcyclopropenone sensitization with weekly scalp DPC. The material was whole blood, obtained in connection with sensitization to the hapten diphenylcyclopropenone (DPC). The source of these receptors is a woman aged 18-29 years with alopecia areata. Some clones in this sample may be carry-over from other donors' samples.

This clonotype was counted at least ten times. The chain carries TRBV27 and TRBJ1-1; TRBD1 is a possible D gene (6 bases). The germline V gene encodes CDR1 MNHEY and CDR2 SMNVEV (reference sequence). V was clipped by 6 bases and J by 3 bases, with 11 bases between them. The length of the CDR3 is 13 residues. For the CDR3, the DNA is TGTGCCAGCAGCGGCAGGGGCCACACTGAAGCTTTCTTT. Translating gives CASSGRGHTEAFF.

The V call is TRBV19, the J call TRBJ1-3; 7 bases match TRBD1. Per the germline V gene, CDR1 is LNHDA and CDR2 is SQIVND (reference sequence). V lost 4 bases, J lost 4 bases, and 10 bases stayed unmatched. This CDR3 has 16 residues. As DNA, the CDR3 is TGTGCCAGTAGTACGCCGGGACAGCTTCCAGGAAACACCATATATTTT. It encodes CASSTPGQLPGNTIYF. The full variable domain, completed using reference TRBV19 and TRBJ1-3, is DGGITQSPKYLFRKEGQNVTLSCEQNLNHDAMYWYRQDPGQGLRLIYYSQIVNDFQKGDIAEGYSVSREKKESFPLTVTSAQKNPTAFYLCASSTPGQLPGNTIYFGEGSWLTVV.

In its sample, this clonotype was seen a few times. V gene TRBV7-6 combines with J gene TRBJ2-1; the match to TRBD2 covers 11 bases. Germline CDR1 is SGHVS and CDR2 is FNYEAQ. This CDR3 contains 15 residues. The ends lost 3 bases at V and 3 bases at J; junction bases unmatched: 1. Written as DNA, the CDR3 is TGTGCCAGCAGCTTGACTAGCGGGGTCTACAATGAGCAGTTCTTC. Translation: CASSLTSGVYNEQFF. Complete variable domain (other parts from reference TRBV7-6 and TRBJ2-1): GAGVSQSPRYKVTKRGQDVALRCDPISGHVSLYWYRQALGQGPEFLTYFNYEAQQDKSGLPNDRFSAERPEGSISTLTIQRTEQRDSAMYRCASSLTSGVYNEQFFGPGTRLTVL.

This clonotype was detected ten times or more. CDR3 amino acids: CASSPRVSTEAFF. As DNA, the CDR3 is TGCGCCAGCAGCCCCAGGGTTAGCACTGAAGCTTTCTTT. The chain carries TRBV4-3 and TRBJ1-1, with TRBD1 as a possible D gene (5 bases). The CDR3 is 13 amino acids. V lost 4 bases, J lost 4 bases, and 10 bases lay in between. Germline loops: CDR1 LGHNA, CDR2 YSLEER.

In this sample, this clonotype turned up many times. CDR3 sequence: CASSGNQGDIQYF. CDR3 sequence (DNA): TGTGCCAGCAGCGGAAACCAGGGAGACATTCAGTACTTC. The chain combines TRBV7-2 with TRBJ2-4; D assignment may be TRBD1 or TRBD2 (5 bases each). This CDR3 is 13 amino acids long. Per the germline V gene, CDR1 is SGHTA and CDR2 is FQGNSA. With 5 bases removed from V and 8 bases from J, the gap between germline ends came to 13 bases.

The rearrangement uses TRBV20-1 and TRBJ1-2; D gene uncertain. The CDR3 is made up of 14 amino acids. V lost 6 bases and J 1 base, leaving 15 bases between the germline ends. Per germline, CDR1 DFQATT and CDR2 SNEGSKA (reference sequence). The CDR3 region is CSAPLRTDNYGYTF. CDR3 sequence (DNA): TGCAGTGCGCCTCTACGGACGGATAACTATGGCTACACCTTC.

In its sample, this clonotype was seen many times. The chain joins TRBV20-1 to TRBJ1-4; 8 bases map to TRBD1. The trim removed 3 bases at V and 6 bases at J, leaving 12 bases unmatched. The length of the CDR3 is 16 residues. Per the germline V gene, CDR1 is DFQATT and CDR2 is SNEGSKA (reference sequence). Here the CDR3 DNA reads TGCAGTGCTAGTGCCAATCAGGGGGCGGGTTATGAAAAACTGTTTTTT. Protein sequence: CSASANQGAGYEKLFF.

This clonotype was seen more than once but under ten times. The rearrangement links TRBV27 to TRBJ1-5; tentative D call: TRBD1 (5 bases). V gave up 2 bases and J gave up 4 bases, with 12 bases separating them. The CDR3 loop spans 15 amino acids. From germline, CDR1 is MNHEY and CDR2 SMNVEV (reference sequence). The CDR3 bases are TGTGCCAGCAGTTTACTTCCGACAGCAAATCAGCCCCAGCATTTT. Its protein product is CASSLLPTANQPQHF.

This clonotype was seen only a few times. The chain carries TRBV4-1 and TRBJ2-7; D might be TRBD1 or TRBD2, each matching 6 bases. There are 14 residues in the CDR3. Germline V gene lookup returns CDR1 MGHRA and CDR2 YSYEKL. Trimming removed 4 bases at V and 3 bases at J, with 13 bases between. This chain's CDR3 is CASSLQGGYYEQYF. CDR3 sequence (DNA): TGCGCCAGCAGCCTACAGGGAGGATACTACGAGCAGTACTTC.

The genes are TRBV5-5 and TRBJ2-3; 9 bases fit TRBD2. This CDR3 comprises 17 residues. Germline V CDR1 and CDR2: SGHKS, YYEKEE (reference sequence). The ends lost 1 base at V and 6 bases at J; junction bases unmatched: 12. The DNA of the CDR3 is TGTGCCAGCAGCTTGTCATCGCCGGGACTAGCATTTGATACGCAGTATTTT. Protein sequence: CASSLSSPGLAFDTQYF.

This clonotype occurred a few times. The CDR3 protein is CASSLDGEETQYF. CDR3 DNA sequence: TGTGCCAGCAGTTTAGACGGAGAAGAGACCCAGTACTTC. This chain links TRBV12-3 or TRBV12-4 with TRBJ2-5; unclear D gene. V lost 1 base and J lost 3, with 6 bases in between. This CDR3 has 13 amino acids.

This clonotype was counted only a few times. The chain recombines TRBV20-1 with TRBJ1-4; no clear D. Between the trimmed V and J ends, which lost 3 bases and 5 bases, there was a span of 13 bases. The CDR3 has 14 amino acids. The germline CDR1 and CDR2 sequences are DFQATT and SNEGSKA (reference sequence). In nucleotides, the CDR3 is TGCAGTGCTAGTATAGCCCACAGAAATGAAAAACTGTTTTTT. Protein: CSASIAHRNEKLFF.

This clonotype was picked up a small number of times. This chain joins TRBV4-3 and TRBJ2-2; no reliable D call. Germline V gene lookup returns CDR1 LGHNA and CDR2 YSLEER. V lost 3 bases, J lost 6 bases, and 11 bases lay in between. The CDR3 loop spans 14 amino acids. This CDR3 reads CASSHRPGPGELFF. The CDR3 bases are TGCGCCAGCAGCCATAGACCGGGCCCCGGGGAGCTGTTTTTT.

The table lists this clonotype with many counts. The rearrangement uses TRBV6-5 and TRBJ1-2; D unclear. From germline, CDR1 is MNHEY and CDR2 SVGAGI. The CDR3 extends over 14 amino acids. With 2 bases removed from V and 4 bases from J, the gap between germline ends came to 11 bases. The CDR3 region has the DNA TGTGCCAGCAGTTACCTGGTCGGATCCTATGGCTACACCTTC. This sequence encodes CASSYLVGSYGYTF.

V and J are TRBV5-6 and TRBJ2-1, with D possibly matching TRBD1 (5 bases). There are 11 residues in the CDR3. V was pared by 1 base and J by 12 bases, with 8 bases between. CDR1 SGHDT and CDR2 YYEEEE come from the germline V gene. As DNA, the CDR3 is TGTGCCAGCAGCTTGCAGGGCGGGCAGTTCTTC. It translates to CASSLQGGQFF.

This clonotype was seen a few times. This chain uses TRBV5-1 with TRBJ1-4, with D perhaps matching TRBD1 (5 bases). The CDR3 length is 15 residues. V was clipped by 4 bases and J by 7 bases, with 17 bases between them. CDR1 is SGHRS and CDR2 is YFSETQ in the germline V gene. The CDR3 loop is CASSRTGGWREKLFF. The CDR3 DNA is TGCGCCAGCAGCCGTACCGGGGGGTGGCGTGAAAAACTGTTTTTT.

This clonotype appeared a few times. The rearrangement uses TRBV25-1 and TRBJ1-4; 9 positions match TRBD1. The V and J ends lost 5 bases and 11 bases, in that order; junction bases with no gene match: 6. The CDR3 runs to 13 residues. Germline V gives CDR1 MGHDK, CDR2 SYGVNS. CDR3 sequence reads: CASSSDDRGKLFF. The CDR3 DNA is TGTGCCAGCAGTTCTGACGACAGGGGGAAACTGTTTTTT.

In its sample, this clonotype was seen many times. V gene TRBV20-1 combines with J gene TRBJ1-1; unclear D gene. This CDR3 is built from 13 residues. Germline CDR1 DFQATT, CDR2 SNEGSKA (reference sequence). Trimming pared 2 bases from V and 7 bases from J, leaving 14 bases between. Written as DNA, the CDR3 is TGCAGTGCTAGACCCTCCCCCGGAGTTGAAGCTTTCTTT. Translation gives CSARPSPGVEAFF.

This clonotype was found a few times. The genes are TRBV7-2 and TRBJ1-2; D ambiguous. The length of the CDR3 is 15 residues. V lost 1 base, J lost 2 bases, and 11 bases lay in between. Germline CDR1 reads SGHTA; CDR2 reads FQGNSA. The DNA of the CDR3 is TGTGCCAGCAGCTTAGTCGACGGATTAAACTATGGCTACACCTTC. It is translated as CASSLVDGLNYGYTF.

This clonotype occurred many times. The rearrangement uses TRBV5-5 and TRBJ1-4; D is undetermined. Trimming shortened V by 0 bases and J by 8 bases, and 8 bases separated the two germline ends. CDR3 length: 13 amino acids. CDR1 is SGHKS, CDR2 YYEKEE, per germline (reference sequence). The DNA for the CDR3 is TGTGCCAGCAGCTTGGCGTCAGCGGAAAAACTGTTTTTT. This translates into CASSLASAEKLFF.

This clonotype was found many times. The V gene is TRBV6-4, the J gene TRBJ1-1, with TRBD1 matching 7 bases. Trimming at V came to 6 bases and at J to 7 bases, leaving 5 bases not matched to a gene. Germline lookup yields CDR1 MRHNA and CDR2 SNTAGT. This CDR3 contains 12 residues. CDR3 nucleotide sequence: TGTGCCAGCAGGAACAACAGGGGTGAAGCTTTCTTT. It codes for CASRNNRGEAFF.

This clonotype showed up many times. This chain connects TRBV29-1 to TRBJ1-2; D gene uncertain. The CDR3 spans 13 residues. Germline V gene sequence: CDR1 SQVTM, CDR2 ANQGSEA. V was pared by 4 bases and J by 3 bases, with 12 bases between. This CDR3 is CSVGFGQHYGYTF. The CDR3, as DNA: TGCAGCGTTGGGTTTGGGCAGCACTATGGCTACACCTTC.

The chain's CDR3 is CSVEVTEAFF. CDR3 sequence (DNA): TGCAGCGTTGAGGTGACTGAAGCTTTCTTT. This chain links TRBV29-1 with TRBJ1-1; D not certain. This CDR3 spans 10 amino acids. The germline V gene has CDR1 SQVTM and CDR2 ANQGSEA. Trimming took 3 bases from V and 5 from J, leaving 4 bases between them.

The chain has TRBV6-5 and TRBJ2-3; D possibly matches TRBD1 or TRBD2 (5 bases each). Germline values: CDR1 MNHEY, CDR2 SVGAGI. This CDR3 has 16 residues. The ends were cut back, 6 bases at V and 2 bases at J, with 18 bases in the middle. For the CDR3, the DNA is TGTGCCAGCAGCCAGACGGGACCTGGAGCCACAGATACGCAGTATTTT. It codes for CASSQTGPGATDTQYF.

The CDR3 DNA reads as TGTGCCAGCAGCGTAGCGGGACACTCAATTGGCTCTGGAAACACCATATATTTT. As protein: CASSVAGHSIGSGNTIYF. This sequence joins TRBV9 and TRBJ1-3, with D perhaps TRBD1 (6 bases). Germline CDR1 and CDR2: SGDLS and YYNGEE. Trimming cost V 0 bases and J 0 bases, with 16 bases left between them. The CDR3 spans 18 residues. The full variable domain, in which reference TRBV9 and TRBJ1-3 provide the parts outside the CDR3, is DSGVTQTPKHLITATGQRVTLRCSPRSGDLSVYWYQQSLDQGLQFLIQYYNGEERAKGNILERFSAQQFPDLHSELNLSSLELGDSALYFCASSVAGHSIGSGNTIYFGEGSWLTVV.

This clonotype came up many times. This sequence joins TRBV12-3 or TRBV12-4 and TRBJ2-3; 12 bases line up with TRBD2. Trimming removed 4 bases from V and 4 bases from J; junction bases left unmatched: 0. CDR3 length: 14 residues. The CDR3 sequence: CASSWTSGADTQYF. CDR3 DNA sequence: TGTGCCAGCAGTTGGACTAGCGGGGCAGATACGCAGTATTTT.

V usage is TRBV21-1 and J usage is TRBJ2-1; the D call TRBD1 from the table was never checked on the DNA. TRBV21-1 is a recognized pseudogene. The CDR3 is 15 amino acids. The CDR3 DNA follows: TGTGCCACCAAACACGGGGGGGCCTCCTACAATGAGCAGTTCTTC. Its protein is CATKHGGASYNEQFF.

This clonotype was observed a few times. V and J are TRBV11-2 and TRBJ1-2, with D perhaps TRBD1 (5 bases). Trimming removed 5 bases from V and 8 bases from J, with 15 bases in between. CDR1 and CDR2 from the germline V gene are SGHAT and FQNNGV. This CDR3 spans 13 amino acids. CDR3 in amino acids: CASSRDRTGGYTF. Written as DNA, the CDR3 is TGTGCCAGCAGCCGAGACAGAACGGGGGGCTACACCTTC.

This clonotype has at least ten counts. The chain uses TRBV12-3 or TRBV12-4 and TRBJ2-3; D gene ambiguous. The CDR3 is made up of 14 amino acids. V gave up 0 bases and J gave up 1 base, with 5 bases separating them. The CDR3 nucleotides are TGTGCCAGCAGTTTAGCCACACGCACAGATACGCAGTATTTT. Amino acids: CASSLATRTDTQYF.

V is TRBV10-3 and J is TRBJ2-3; D perhaps matches TRBD1 (5 bases). The ends were cut back, 6 bases at V and 2 bases at J, with 15 bases in the middle. Germline CDR1 reads ENHRY; CDR2 reads SYGVKD. The CDR3 extends over 15 amino acids. For the CDR3, the DNA is TGTGCCATCAGGAGACAGCTAGACCACACAGATACGCAGTATTTT. Translation gives CAIRRQLDHTDTQYF.

In this sample, this clonotype turned up many times. The genes are TRBV11-2 and TRBJ1-4; D gene ambiguous. This CDR3 is 14 amino acids long. Per the germline V gene, CDR1 is SGHAT and CDR2 is FQNNGV. The V and J ends lost 5 bases and 4 bases respectively, with 11 bases between them. CDR3 coding DNA: TGTGCCAGCAGCACGGACGGTCGTAATGAAAAACTGTTTTTT. Amino acids: CASSTDGRNEKLFF.